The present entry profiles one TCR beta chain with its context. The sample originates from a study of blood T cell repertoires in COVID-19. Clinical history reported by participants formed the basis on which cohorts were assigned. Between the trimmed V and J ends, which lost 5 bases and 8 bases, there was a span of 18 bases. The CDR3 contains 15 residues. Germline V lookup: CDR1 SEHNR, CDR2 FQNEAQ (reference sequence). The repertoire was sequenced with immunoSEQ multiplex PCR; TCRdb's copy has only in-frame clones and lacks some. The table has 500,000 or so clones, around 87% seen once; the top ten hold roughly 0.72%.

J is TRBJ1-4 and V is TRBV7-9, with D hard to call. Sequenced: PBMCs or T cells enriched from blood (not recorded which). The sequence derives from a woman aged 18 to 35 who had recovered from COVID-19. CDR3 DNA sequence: TGTGCCAGCAGCCCTCGCGTTTTACGCGGGGAAAAACTGTTTTTT. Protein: CASSPRVLRGEKLFF.